This T cell receptor (beta chain) was retrieved from a study of blood T cells in healthy people across ages. Findings of the study overall: Across samples, TCR beta diversity tracked strongly with naive T cell percentage. There were more naive CD4+ cells and higher diversity in long-lived donors than in aged donors. Estimated diversity, derived from one million T cells, was regarded as an underestimate.

Drawing of peripheral blood yielded 8.5 to 10 milliliters from each donor. Germline CDR1 LNHNV, CDR2 YYDKDF (reference sequence). Trimming left V 4 bases short and J 1 base short, with 4 bases between. The CDR3 has 12 residues. A J-beta primer mix and a sample-barcoded 5' primer were used in a second PCR of about 6 to 12 cycles. Each CDR3 protein is one row after TCRdb ran MiXCR on the 5' RACE reads. The profile covers 1.6 million or so distinct CDR3 sequences, with around 35% appearing a single time and about 11% taken by the ten largest. In regard to this clonotype: Its antigen is not identified.

The clonotype comes from a woman in her twenties or thirties in good health. The V and J genes are TRBV15 and TRBJ1-1, with D uncertain. What was sequenced was blood. The CDR3 DNA reads TGTGCCACCAGCAAGGGGAACACTGAAGCTTTCTTT. Protein product: CATSKGNTEAFF.